The rows below give T cell receptor beta chains drawn from one sample of a study of cytomegalovirus exposure and HLA in healthy donors. This table comes from immunoSEQ multiplex PCR, and its TCRdb copy is limited to in-frame clones, with some not included. Found here are 250,000 to 400,000 clones, over 75% of them singletons; the top ten hold around 0.88%. The specimen sequenced was PBMCs. Receptors originate from a man aged 25-45 years in good health and CMV-seronegative. CDR3s leave out the opening cysteine and the closing phenylalanine or tryptophan. Rows may omit the clone size; those that give it use once, few, many or a size class.

J gene,V gene,clone size,CDR3 protein
TRBJ1-2,TRBV9,.,ASSAVFGSYT
TRBJ2-3,TRBV6-5,.,ASRSERGVTDTQY
TRBJ2-5,TRBV5-8,.,ASSRQGGLGTQY
TRBJ1-4,TRBV21-1,.,ASSKVQGQHHIGGLF
TRBJ2-3,TRBV6-4,.,ASSGLAGRTDTQY
TRBJ2-1,TRBV9,.,ASSVAGRPAYNEQF
TRBJ2-7,TRBV7-2,.,ASSLESGGAGSDEQY
TRBJ1-2,TRBV11-2,.,ASSLVQGYYGYT
TRBJ2-7,TRBV15,.,ATSRDRGSGNEQY
TRBJ2-7,TRBV10-3,.,ANQERLTAIHEQY
TRBJ1-2,TRBV29-1,.,SVRRQGDGYT
TRBJ1-5,TRBV7-8,.,ASSRGTGWNQPQH
TRBJ2-2,TRBV5-1,.,ASSGTGTSVPGELF
TRBJ1-4,TRBV6-6,once,ASTAQGALEKLF
TRBJ1-1,TRBV2,once,ASSEALTGTGTNTEAF
TRBJ2-7,TRBV19,.,ASSIGVGGSYEQY
TRBJ1-1,TRBV9,.,ASSVWEETEAF
TRBJ2-7,TRBV5-1,few,ASSPGHAYEQY
TRBJ1-3,TRBV9,.,ASSVGGIGNTIY
TRBJ2-5,TRBV11-3,.,ASSLSGGQETQY
TRBJ2-4,TRBV30,.,AWRGEDRNKNIQY
TRBJ1-3,TRBV6-1,.,ASVSRDTVY
TRBJ1-1,TRBV7-9,.,ASSSYRVGSTEAF
TRBJ2-2,TRBV18,.,ASSSYRANTGELF
TRBJ2-1,TRBV10-2,.,ASIHSGTGFNEQF
TRBJ1-2,TRBV5-4,.,ASSPGRVDYGYT
TRBJ2-3,TRBV5-1,.,ASSLVLAGGQDTQY
TRBJ1-1,TRBV10-3,.,AISQGALHTEAF
TRBJ2-5,TRBV7-8,.,ASRRVGGRFETQY
TRBJ2-7,TRBV14,.,ASSQYQGAYEQY
TRBJ2-5,TRBV29-1,.,SVDEDSQSYQETQY
TRBJ2-5,TRBV11-2,.,ASSILLETQY
TRBJ2-5,TRBV7-9,.,ASSLRHGTSVETQY
TRBJ1-4,TRBV5-1,.,ASSLASTATNEKLF
TRBJ1-6,TRBV30,few,AWSWRGPLKDSPLH
TRBJ2-7,TRBV5-4,.,ASSSPTTEYSYEQY
TRBJ2-5,TRBV18,few,ASSPLGQSETQY
TRBJ2-6,TRBV6-5,.,ASSTGAGANVLT
TRBJ1-2,TRBV19,.,ASSTGTGVLYGYT
TRBJ2-7,TRBV5-6,medium-sized,ASSAASGGAVYEQY
TRBJ2-3,TRBV6-5,.,ASSERGGRDTQY
TRBJ1-6,TRBV14,.,ASSQGGLRPNSPLH
TRBJ1-5,TRBV7-6,.,ASSLRGTNQPQH
TRBJ1-1,TRBV6-1,.,ASREGGTGASGTEAF
TRBJ1-1,TRBV7-2,few,ASSLTTNTEAF
TRBJ1-5,TRBV18,.,ASSLGQGDQPQH
TRBJ2-1,TRBV19,.,ASSIDGGPYNEQF